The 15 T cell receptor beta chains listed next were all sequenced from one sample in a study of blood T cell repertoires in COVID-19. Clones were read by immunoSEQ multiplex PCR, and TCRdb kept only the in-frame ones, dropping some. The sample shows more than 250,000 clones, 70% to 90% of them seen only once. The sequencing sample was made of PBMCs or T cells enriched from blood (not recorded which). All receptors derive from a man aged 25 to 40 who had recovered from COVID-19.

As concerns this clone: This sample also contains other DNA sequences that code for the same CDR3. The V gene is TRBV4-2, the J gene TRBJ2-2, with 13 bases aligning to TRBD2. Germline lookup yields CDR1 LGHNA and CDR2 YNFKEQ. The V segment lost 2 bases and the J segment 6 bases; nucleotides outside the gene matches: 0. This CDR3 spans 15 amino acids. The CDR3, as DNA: TGTGCCAGCAGCCAAACTAGCGGGGGGGCCGGGGAGCTGTTTTTT. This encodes CASSQTSGGAGELFF.

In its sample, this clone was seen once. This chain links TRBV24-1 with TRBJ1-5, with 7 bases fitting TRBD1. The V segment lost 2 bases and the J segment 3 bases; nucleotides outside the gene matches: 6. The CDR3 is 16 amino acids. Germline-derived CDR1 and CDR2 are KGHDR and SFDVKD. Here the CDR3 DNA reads TGTGCCACCAGTGATTCGGGTCAGGGGGACAATCAGCCCCAGCATTTT. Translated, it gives CATSDSGQGDNQPQHF.

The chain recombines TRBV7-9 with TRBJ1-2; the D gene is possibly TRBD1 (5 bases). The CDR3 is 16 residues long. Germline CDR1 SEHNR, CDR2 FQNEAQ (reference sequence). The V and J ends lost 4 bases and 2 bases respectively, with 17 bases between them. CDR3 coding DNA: TGTGCCAGCAGCTCCTATTACGGACAAGCCAACTATGGCTACACCTTC. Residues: CASSSYYGQANYGYTF. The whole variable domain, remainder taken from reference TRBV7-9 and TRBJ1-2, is DTGVSQNPRHKITKRGQNVTFRCDPISEHNRLYWYRQTLGQGPEFLTYFQNEAQLEKSRLLSDRFSAERPKGSFSTLEIQRTEQGDSAMYLCASSSYYGQANYGYTFGSGTRLTVV.

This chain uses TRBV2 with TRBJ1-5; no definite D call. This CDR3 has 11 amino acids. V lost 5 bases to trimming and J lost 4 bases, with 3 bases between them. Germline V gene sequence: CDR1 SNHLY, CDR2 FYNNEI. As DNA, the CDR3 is TGTGCCAGCAGTTTAAATCAGCCCCAGCATTTT. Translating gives CASSLNQPQHF. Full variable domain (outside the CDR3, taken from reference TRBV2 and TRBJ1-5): EPEVTQTPSHQVTQMGQEVILRCVPISNHLYFYWYRQILGQKVEFLVSFYNNEISEKSEIFDDQFSVERPDGSNFTLKIRSTKLEDSAMYFCASSLNQPQHFGDGTRLSIL.

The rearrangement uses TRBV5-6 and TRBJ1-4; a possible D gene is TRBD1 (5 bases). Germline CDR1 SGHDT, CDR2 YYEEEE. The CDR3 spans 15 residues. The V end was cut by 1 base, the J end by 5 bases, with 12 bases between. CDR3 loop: CASSLMAGKNEKLFF. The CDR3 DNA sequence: TGTGCCAGCAGCTTGATGGCAGGGAAAAATGAAAAACTGTTTTTT. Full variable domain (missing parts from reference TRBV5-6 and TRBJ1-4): DAGVTQSPTHLIKTRGQQVTLRCSPKSGHDTVSWYQQALGQGPQFIFQYYEEEERQRGNFPDRFSGHQFPNYSSELNVNALLLGDSALYLCASSLMAGKNEKLFFGSGTQLSVL.

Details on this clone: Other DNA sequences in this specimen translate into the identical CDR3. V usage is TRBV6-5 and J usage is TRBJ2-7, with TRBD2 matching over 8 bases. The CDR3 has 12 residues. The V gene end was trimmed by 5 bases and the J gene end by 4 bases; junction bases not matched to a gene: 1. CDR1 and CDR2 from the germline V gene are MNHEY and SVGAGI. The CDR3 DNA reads TGTGCCAGCAGTCCGGGGGGGTACGAGCAGTACTTC. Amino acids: CASSPGGYEQYF.

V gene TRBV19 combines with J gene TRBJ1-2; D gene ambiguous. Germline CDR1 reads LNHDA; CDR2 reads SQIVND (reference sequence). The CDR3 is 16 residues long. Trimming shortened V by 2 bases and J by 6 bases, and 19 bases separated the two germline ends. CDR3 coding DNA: TGTGCCAGTAGTATAACCCCCCCAGGAGGCCCTAATGGCTACACCTTC. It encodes CASSITPPGGPNGYTF.

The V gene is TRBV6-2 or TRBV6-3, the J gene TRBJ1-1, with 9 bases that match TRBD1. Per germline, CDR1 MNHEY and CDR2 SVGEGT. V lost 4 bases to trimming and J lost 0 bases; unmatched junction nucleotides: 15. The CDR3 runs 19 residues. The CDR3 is CASSFPGQGSISMNTEAFF. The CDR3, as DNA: TGTGCCAGCAGTTTCCCGGGACAGGGATCAATTTCGATGAACACTGAAGCTTTCTTT.

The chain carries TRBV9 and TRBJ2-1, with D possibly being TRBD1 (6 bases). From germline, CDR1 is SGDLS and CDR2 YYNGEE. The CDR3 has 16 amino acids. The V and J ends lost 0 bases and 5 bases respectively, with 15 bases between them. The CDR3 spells CASSVGPTGTNNEQFF. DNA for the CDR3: TGTGCCAGCAGCGTAGGCCCAACCGGGACAAACAATGAGCAGTTCTTC.

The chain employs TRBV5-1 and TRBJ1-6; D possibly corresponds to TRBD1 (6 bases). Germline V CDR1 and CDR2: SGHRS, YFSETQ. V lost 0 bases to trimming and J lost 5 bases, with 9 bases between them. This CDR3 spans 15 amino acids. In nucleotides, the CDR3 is TGCGCCAGCAGCTTGGCCCCAGGGGATAATTCACCCCTCCACTTT. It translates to CASSLAPGDNSPLHF.

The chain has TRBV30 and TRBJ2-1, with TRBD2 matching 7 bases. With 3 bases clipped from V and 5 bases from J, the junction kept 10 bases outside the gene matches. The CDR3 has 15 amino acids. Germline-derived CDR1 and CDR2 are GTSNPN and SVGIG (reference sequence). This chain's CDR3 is CAWRPRGTGNNEQFF. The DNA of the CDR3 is TGTGCCTGGAGGCCGCGGGGGACCGGAAACAATGAGCAGTTCTTC.

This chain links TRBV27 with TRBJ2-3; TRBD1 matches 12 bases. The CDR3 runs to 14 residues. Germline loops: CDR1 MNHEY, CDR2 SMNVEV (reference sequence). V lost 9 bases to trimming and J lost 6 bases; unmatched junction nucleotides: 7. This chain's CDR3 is CARYRDRGPDTQYF. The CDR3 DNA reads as TGTGCCAGGTACCGGGACAGGGGGCCGGATACGCAGTATTTT.

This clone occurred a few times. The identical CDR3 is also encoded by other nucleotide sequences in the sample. Here the CDR3 reads CASSVGTDSGNTIYF. The CDR3 DNA follows: TGTGCCAGCAGCGTAGGGACAGACTCTGGAAACACCATATATTTT. V is TRBV9 and J is TRBJ1-3; TRBD1 might be the D (6 bases). Trimming shortened V by 0 bases and J by 0 bases, and 7 bases separated the two germline ends. CDR3 size: 15 residues. CDR1 is SGDLS, CDR2 YYNGEE, per germline.

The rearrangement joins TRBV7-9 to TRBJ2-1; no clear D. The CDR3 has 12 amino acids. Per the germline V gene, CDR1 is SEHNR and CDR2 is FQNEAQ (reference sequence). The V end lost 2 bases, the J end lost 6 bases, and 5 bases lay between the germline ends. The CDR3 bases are TGTGCCAGCAGCTTATTCGGCAATGAGCAGTTCTTC. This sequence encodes CASSLFGNEQFF. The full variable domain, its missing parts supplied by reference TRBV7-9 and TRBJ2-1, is DTGVSQNPRHKITKRGQNVTFRCDPISEHNRLYWYRQTLGQGPEFLTYFQNEAQLEKSRLLSDRFSAERPKGSFSTLEIQRTEQGDSAMYLCASSLFGNEQFFGPGTRLTVL.

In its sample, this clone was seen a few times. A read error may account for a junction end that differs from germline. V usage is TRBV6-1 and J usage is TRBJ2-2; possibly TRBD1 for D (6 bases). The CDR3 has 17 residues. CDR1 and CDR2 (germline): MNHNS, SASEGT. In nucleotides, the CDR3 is TGTGCCAGCAGAGAAGATCAACAGGGATGGTTAACCGGGGAGCTGTTTTTT. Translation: CASREDQQGWLTGELFF.